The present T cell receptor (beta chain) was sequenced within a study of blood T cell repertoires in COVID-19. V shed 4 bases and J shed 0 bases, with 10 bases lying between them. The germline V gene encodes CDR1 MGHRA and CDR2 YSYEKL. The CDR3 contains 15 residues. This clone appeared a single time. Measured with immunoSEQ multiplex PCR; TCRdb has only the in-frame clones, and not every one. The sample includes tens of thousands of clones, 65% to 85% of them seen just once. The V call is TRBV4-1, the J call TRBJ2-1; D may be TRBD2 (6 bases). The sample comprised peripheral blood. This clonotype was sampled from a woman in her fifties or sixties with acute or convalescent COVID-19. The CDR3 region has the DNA TGCGCCAGCAGCCGGTTAGCGGTCTCCTACAATGAGCAGTTCTTC. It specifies CASSRLAVSYNEQFF.